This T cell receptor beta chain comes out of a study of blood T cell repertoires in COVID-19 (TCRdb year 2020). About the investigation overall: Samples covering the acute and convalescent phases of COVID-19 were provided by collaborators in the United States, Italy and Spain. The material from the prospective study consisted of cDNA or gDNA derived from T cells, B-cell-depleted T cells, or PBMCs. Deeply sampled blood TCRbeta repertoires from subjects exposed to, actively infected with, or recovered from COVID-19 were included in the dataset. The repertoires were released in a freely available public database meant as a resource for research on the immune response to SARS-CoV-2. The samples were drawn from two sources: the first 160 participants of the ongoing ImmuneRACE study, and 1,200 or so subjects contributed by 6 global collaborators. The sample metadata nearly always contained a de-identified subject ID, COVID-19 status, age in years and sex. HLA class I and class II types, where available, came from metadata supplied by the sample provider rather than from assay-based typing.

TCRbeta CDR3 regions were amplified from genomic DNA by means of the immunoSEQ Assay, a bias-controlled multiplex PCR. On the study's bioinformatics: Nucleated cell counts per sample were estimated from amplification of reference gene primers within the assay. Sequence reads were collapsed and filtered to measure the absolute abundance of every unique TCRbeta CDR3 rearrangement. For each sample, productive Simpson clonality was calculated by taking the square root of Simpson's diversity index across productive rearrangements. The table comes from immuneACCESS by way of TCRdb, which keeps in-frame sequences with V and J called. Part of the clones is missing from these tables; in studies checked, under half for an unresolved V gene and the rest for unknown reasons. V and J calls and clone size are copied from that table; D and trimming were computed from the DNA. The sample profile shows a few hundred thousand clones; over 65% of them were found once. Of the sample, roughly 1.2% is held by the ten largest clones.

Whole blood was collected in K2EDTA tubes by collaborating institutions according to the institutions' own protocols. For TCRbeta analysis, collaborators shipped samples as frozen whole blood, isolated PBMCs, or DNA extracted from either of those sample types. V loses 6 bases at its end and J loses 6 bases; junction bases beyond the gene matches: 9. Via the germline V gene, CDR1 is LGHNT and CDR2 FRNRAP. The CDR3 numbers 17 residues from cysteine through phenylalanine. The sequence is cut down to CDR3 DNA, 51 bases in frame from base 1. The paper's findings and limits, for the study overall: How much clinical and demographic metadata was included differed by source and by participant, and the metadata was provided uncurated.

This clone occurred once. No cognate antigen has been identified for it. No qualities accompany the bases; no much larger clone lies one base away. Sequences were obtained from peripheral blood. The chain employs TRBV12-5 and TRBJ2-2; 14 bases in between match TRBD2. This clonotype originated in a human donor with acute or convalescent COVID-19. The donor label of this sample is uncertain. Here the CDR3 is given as CASGRGTSGSVPGELFF. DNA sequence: TGTGCTAGTGGGAGAGGGACTAGCGGGAGTGTGCCCGGGGAGCTGTTTTTT.